These 29 T cell receptor beta chains originate from one sample sequenced in a study of T cell responses to AZD1222 COVID-19 vaccine. Clones were sequenced by immunoSEQ multiplex PCR, and TCRdb holds only the in-frame ones, with some missing. This table has some 130,000 clones, approximately 90% appearing once. The specimen comprised peripheral blood, sampled 28 days after the second AZD1222 dose. The receptors were gathered from an adult who received the AZD1222 COVID-19 vaccine.

The chain recombines TRBV10-3 with TRBJ1-5; D is possibly TRBD1 (6 bases). The CDR3 consists of 14 residues. The V end was cut by 0 bases, the J end by 5 bases, with 8 bases between. Germline V gives CDR1 ENHRY, CDR2 SYGVKD. CDR3 region: CAISESGGHQPQHF. Here the CDR3 DNA reads TGTGCCATCAGTGAGTCAGGGGGTCATCAGCCCCAGCATTTT.

The V and J genes are TRBV19 and TRBJ2-7, with TRBD1 as a possible D gene (5 bases). The CDR3 is made up of 14 amino acids. CDR1 and CDR2 (germline): LNHDA, SQIVND (reference sequence). V was shortened by 1 base and J by 2 bases, with 9 bases between the two germline ends. The CDR3 coding sequence is TGTGCCAGTAGTATAGCGGCAGGGCCCTACGAGCAGTACTTC. Protein sequence: CASSIAAGPYEQYF.

The rearrangement links TRBV19 to TRBJ1-5; no clear D gene. V shed 7 bases and J shed 8 bases, with 18 bases lying between them. CDR3 size: 14 residues. CDR1 and CDR2 (germline): LNHDA, SQIVND (reference sequence). For the CDR3, the DNA is TGTGCCAGTACTGCGGGAGATACCGTGGAGCCCCAGCATTTT. Translation: CASTAGDTVEPQHF.

This chain joins TRBV25-1 and TRBJ2-7; 8 bases fit TRBD1. The germline V gene encodes CDR1 MGHDK and CDR2 SYGVNS. The CDR3 runs 15 residues. The V and J ends lost 1 base and 1 base, in that order; junction bases with no gene match: 3. CDR3 amino acids: CASSESRTGSYEQYF. In nucleotides, the CDR3 is TGTGCCAGCAGTGAATCTAGGACAGGGTCCTACGAGCAGTACTTC.

The V and J genes are TRBV19 and TRBJ1-2, with no clear D. The CDR3 length is 14 residues. Germline V gene sequence: CDR1 LNHDA, CDR2 SQIVND (reference sequence). Trimming took off 3 bases at V and 0 bases at J, with 8 bases between the two ends. CDR3 nucleotide sequence: TGTGCCAGTAGTATCCTCACGACTAACTATGGCTACACCTTC. Translating it yields CASSILTTNYGYTF.

Notes on this clone: The junction departs from germline at one end; a sequencing error may be responsible. J is TRBJ2-3 and V is TRBV5-1; D unresolved. CDR1 and CDR2 (germline): SGHRS, YFSETQ. This CDR3 is 9 amino acids long. This CDR3 is CASSLVSIF. The CDR3 bases are TGCGCCAGCAGCTTGGTTTCCATCTTT.

This sequence joins TRBV7-8 and TRBJ2-1, with 9 nucleotides matching TRBD2. V trimming: 0 bases; J trimming: 6 bases; junction bases outside the gene matches: 9. The germline V gene has CDR1 SGHVS and CDR2 FQNEAQ. The CDR3 contains 17 residues. CDR3 DNA sequence: TGTGCCAGCAGCTTAGCGGCCTTTAGCGGGAGCCCCAATGAGCAGTTCTTC. Protein product: CASSLAAFSGSPNEQFF. The full variable domain, with the rest looked up from reference TRBV7-8 and TRBJ2-1, is GAGVSQSPRYKVAKRGQDVALRCDPISGHVSLFWYQQALGQGPEFLTYFQNEAQLDKSGLPSDRFFAERPEGSVSTLKIQRTQQEDSAVYLCASSLAAFSGSPNEQFFGPGTRLTVL.

The chain has TRBV10-3 and TRBJ1-5; tentatively, D is TRBD1 (5 bases). From germline, CDR1 is ENHRY and CDR2 SYGVKD. V was clipped by 4 bases and J by 3 bases, with 10 bases between them. This CDR3 contains 14 residues. Here the CDR3 reads CAISVSGPNQPQHF. The CDR3 DNA sequence: TGTGCCATCAGTGTCTCAGGGCCCAATCAGCCCCAGCATTTT.

This clone was detected once. The CDR3 DNA reads TGCGCCAGCAGCTTGGAGGCAGGCTACGGGAACACCATATATTTT. It specifies CASSLEAGYGNTIYF. This chain joins TRBV5-1 and TRBJ1-3; unclear D gene. The CDR3 covers 15 residues. Germline V gene lookup returns CDR1 SGHRS and CDR2 YFSETQ. Trimming left V 0 bases short and J 7 bases short, with 14 bases between.

V and J are TRBV11-3 and TRBJ2-2, with D possibly TRBD2 on 5 matching bases. The CDR3 runs to 15 residues. Trimming left V 1 base short and J 1 base short, with 7 bases between. Germline loops: CDR1 SGHNT, CDR2 YENEEA. The CDR3, as DNA: TGTGCCAGCAGCTTAGCAGGAGGGAACACCGGGGAGCTGTTTTTT. Translated: CASSLAGGNTGELFF.

This clone has just one count. The V call is TRBV7-2, the J call TRBJ1-2; D not resolved. Germline CDR1 and CDR2: SGHTA and FQGNSA. Trimming shortened V by 5 bases and J by 2 bases, and 0 bases separated the two germline ends. The CDR3 extends over 10 amino acids. This CDR3 is CASSNYGYTF. The CDR3 DNA sequence: TGTGCCAGCAGCAACTATGGCTACACCTTC.

This chain connects TRBV20-1 to TRBJ1-3, with D unresolved. The CDR3 sequence is 12 residues long. The V end was cut by 3 bases, the J end by 6 bases, with 9 bases between. Per the germline V gene, CDR1 is DFQATT and CDR2 is SNEGSKA (reference sequence). Written as DNA, the CDR3 is TGCAGTGCTAGTTGGCAGCTAAACACCATATATTTT. It encodes CSASWQLNTIYF.

This clone has just one count. The chain carries TRBV2 and TRBJ1-1, with 8 positions matching TRBD1. CDR1 is SNHLY and CDR2 is FYNNEI in the germline V gene. J was trimmed by 1 base and V by 5 bases; bases with no gene match: 15. This CDR3 region has 18 residues. The DNA of the CDR3 is TGTGCCAGCAGTCACAACGGGGCAGGGGGCGCGTCGAACACTGAAGCTTTCTTT. Protein: CASSHNGAGGASNTEAFF.

The rearrangement joins TRBV28 to TRBJ2-3; 12 bases match TRBD2. The CDR3 extends over 16 amino acids. CDR1 and CDR2 (germline): MDHEN, SYDVKM. Losses at the gene ends were 5 bases for V and 3 bases for J; bases not matched to a gene: 6. CDR3 DNA sequence: TGTGCCAGCAGTCCCCGGACTAGCGGGATTACAGATACGCAGTATTTT. It encodes CASSPRTSGITDTQYF.

The V and J genes are TRBV12-3 or TRBV12-4 and TRBJ2-2; D gene uncertain. Trimming stripped 6 bases from V and 6 bases from J, with 11 bases between. This CDR3 has 13 amino acids. The CDR3 loop is CASRKGWAGELFF. In nucleotides, the CDR3 is TGTGCCAGCAGGAAAGGGTGGGCCGGGGAGCTGTTTTTT.

The V gene is TRBV12-3 or TRBV12-4, the J gene TRBJ2-3; perhaps TRBD1 as D (5 bases). There are 13 residues in the CDR3. V was shortened by 6 bases and J by 4 bases, with 11 bases between the two germline ends. CDR3 DNA: TGTGCCAGCAGCGAGCAGGGCTCAGATACGCAGTATTTT. It codes for CASSEQGSDTQYF.

This chain links TRBV5-1 with TRBJ1-5; D possibly corresponds to TRBD1 (5 bases). The CDR3 spans 14 residues. V lost 2 bases and J 1 base, leaving 7 bases between the germline ends. Germline-derived CDR1 and CDR2 are SGHRS and YFSETQ. Here the CDR3 reads CASSFAGSNQPQHF. The CDR3 DNA reads as TGCGCCAGCAGCTTTGCAGGGAGCAATCAGCCCCAGCATTTT.

The genes are TRBV30 and TRBJ1-4; no clear D. Between the trimmed V and J ends, which lost 2 bases and 15 bases, there was a span of 13 bases. The CDR3 has 11 amino acids. Germline V CDR1 and CDR2: GTSNPN, SVGIG (reference sequence). CDR3 residues: CAWSLHRGLFF. CDR3 DNA sequence: TGTGCCTGGAGTTTACACAGAGGGTTGTTTTTT.

The chain combines TRBV7-9 with TRBJ1-1; D gene uncertain. The CDR3 is made up of 14 amino acids. V shed 0 bases and J shed 2 bases, with 7 bases lying between them. CDR1 is SEHNR, CDR2 FQNEAQ, per germline (reference sequence). The chain's CDR3 is CASSLAAVNTEAFF. CDR3 nucleotide sequence: TGTGCCAGCAGCTTAGCAGCCGTCAACACTGAAGCTTTCTTT.

The CDR3 DNA reads TGTGCCAGTAGTAGGGCGAATAGCAATCAGCCCCAGCATTTT. Protein product: CASSRANSNQPQHF. The V call is TRBV19, the J call TRBJ1-5; D not resolved. Trimming shortened V by 4 bases and J by 0 bases, and 7 bases separated the two germline ends. CDR3 size: 14 residues. Germline CDR1 reads LNHDA; CDR2 reads SQIVND (reference sequence).

This sequence joins TRBV19 and TRBJ1-5; D call uncertain. The germline gives CDR1 LNHDA, CDR2 SQIVND (reference sequence). The V gene lost 11 bases and the J gene lost 0 bases, with 14 bases spanning the gap. This CDR3 comprises 14 residues. In DNA form, the CDR3 reads TGTGCCGCCGGAACAACTAATAGCAATCAGCCCCAGCATTTT. This encodes CAAGTTNSNQPQHF.

This chain joins TRBV2 and TRBJ2-2; 7 bases match TRBD2. From germline, CDR1 is SNHLY and CDR2 FYNNEI. V dropped 4 bases and J dropped 5; count of bases not matched to a gene: 1. There are 13 residues in the CDR3. The CDR3 DNA sequence: TGTGCCAGCAGTGGGGGGGGGACCGGGGAGCTGTTTTTT. Translation: CASSGGGTGELFF.

V usage is TRBV6-1 and J usage is TRBJ2-7; 10 bases align to TRBD1. The J segment lost 3 bases and the V segment lost 1 base, leaving 0 bases of the junction unmatched. The germline V gene has CDR1 MNHNS and CDR2 SASEGT. This CDR3 has 14 amino acids. CDR3 bases: TGTGCCAGCAGTGAAGGGACAGGGGGCTACGAGCAGTACTTC. Translation gives CASSEGTGGYEQYF.

V is TRBV7-9 and J is TRBJ1-2, with TRBD1 matching 7 bases. The trim removed 8 bases at V and 4 bases at J, leaving 7 bases unmatched. Germline CDR1 reads SEHNR; CDR2 reads FQNEAQ (reference sequence). This CDR3 is 13 amino acids long. The CDR3 here is CASEDRDFYGYTF. DNA of the CDR3: TGTGCCAGCGAAGACAGGGATTTCTATGGCTACACCTTC.

The J gene is TRBJ2-1, the V gene TRBV11-3; tentatively, D is TRBD2 (6 bases). Germline CDR1 reads SGHNT; CDR2 reads YENEEA. V gave up 5 bases and J gave up 6 bases, with 17 bases separating them. CDR3 length: 15 residues. In DNA, the CDR3 is TGTGCCAGCAGCCGAGATACGGGAGACTCCAATGAGCAGTTCTTC. The encoded protein is CASSRDTGDSNEQFF.

This clone was counted once. The chain uses TRBV7-9 and TRBJ2-7; D not resolved. Per germline, CDR1 SEHNR and CDR2 FQNEAQ (reference sequence). The CDR3 runs 12 residues. V was clipped by 1 base and J by 7 bases, with 8 bases between them. CDR3 sequence: CASSLGMGEQYF. The CDR3 nucleotides read TGTGCCAGCAGCTTAGGGATGGGAGAGCAGTACTTC.

The gene calls are TRBV19 and TRBJ2-1; tentatively, D is TRBD2 (6 bases). V was pared by 3 bases and J by 9 bases, with 15 bases between. Germline V gene data show CDR1 as LNHDA and CDR2 as SQIVND (reference sequence). This CDR3 spans 14 amino acids. The CDR3 here is CASSIQWAGSEQFF. The DNA for the CDR3 is TGTGCCAGTAGTATTCAGTGGGCGGGATCTGAGCAGTTCTTC.

The V gene is TRBV7-9, the J gene TRBJ1-2; D uncertain. The CDR3 consists of 14 residues. Trimming left V 1 base short and J 5 bases short, with 11 bases between. Per germline, CDR1 SEHNR and CDR2 FQNEAQ (reference sequence). CDR3 in DNA: TGTGCCAGCAGCTTAGGCCAGGAGGCGTATGGCTACACCTTC. Translated, it gives CASSLGQEAYGYTF. Full variable domain (rest looked up from reference TRBV7-9 and TRBJ1-2): DTGVSQNPRHKITKRGQNVTFRCDPISEHNRLYWYRQTLGQGPEFLTYFQNEAQLEKSRLLSDRFSAERPKGSFSTLEIQRTEQGDSAMYLCASSLGQEAYGYTFGSGTRLTVV.

The chain couples TRBV29-1 to TRBJ1-5; possible D gene TRBD1, 5 bases. CDR1 is SQVTM and CDR2 is ANQGSEA in the germline V gene. The CDR3 consists of 13 residues. V was clipped by 1 base and J by 6 bases, with 10 bases between them. The CDR3 DNA follows: TGCAGCGTTGAAGTAGCGGGGGGTCAGCCCCAGCATTTT. Protein sequence: CSVEVAGGQPQHF.